The T cell receptor beta chain under discussion was sequenced for a study of OX40 agonist ivuxolimab in advanced cancers. The overall study: Patients were dosed with the agonistic anti-OX40 (CD134) antibody ivuxolimab.

Study-wide findings and caveats: Antigen targets of the expanded peripheral T cells went undetermined. Expanded clones belonging to CD8+ T cells outnumbered, on average, those of CD4+. A proportion of nonresponders additionally exhibited low normalized T-cell clonal expansion.

Generated by immunoSEQ multiplex PCR, the TCRdb table keeps only in-frame clones and is missing some. The sample lists about 11,000 clones, about 89% occurring once. This clone was picked up one time. Antigen: not known. This TCR came from an adult with an advanced solid tumor such as melanoma, head and neck, liver or kidney cancer. The source material was CD4+ or CD8+ T cells sorted from blood, sampled in a trial of the OX40 agonist ivuxolimab.

The DNA of the CDR3 is TGTGCCAGCAGCTTGCACCCGGGACAGGAGAACACAGATACGCAGTATTTT. Translating gives CASSLHPGQENTDTQYF. The rearrangement joins TRBV7-8 to TRBJ2-3; the match to TRBD1 covers 8 bases. Germline V gene lookup returns CDR1 SGHVS and CDR2 FQNEAQ. The CDR3 totals 17 residues. After removal of 3 bases from V and 2 bases from J, the junction contained 10 bases not matched to a gene.